The clone carrying this T cell receptor (beta chain) was recorded only once. The CDR3 has 16 amino acids. CDR1 and CDR2 (germline): SGDLS, YYNGEE. Trimming shortened V by 0 bases and J by 5 bases, and 14 bases separated the two germline ends. In the authors' workflow: Researchers report that nucleated cell counts were estimated from reference gene primer amplification. Profiling relied on immunoSEQ multiplex PCR, and the TCRdb table lists in-frame clones only, not all of them. V and J calls and clone size are given by that table; D and trimming were obtained from the DNA. The table records 180,000 or so clones, approximately 88% of them present only once. The data were obtained in a study of blood T cell repertoires in COVID-19. Study-level background: Samples came from the United States, Italy and Spain, spanning acute and convalescent COVID-19.

Participants' own reports of clinical history determined their cohort assignment. Cohort 3 donors counted as recovered after two negative PCRs, clearance, or resolved symptoms. The V call is TRBV9, the J call TRBJ2-2; TRBD2 might be the D (5 bases). Sequenced material: PBMCs or T cells enriched from blood (not recorded which). The sequence derives from a woman between 55 and 75 years old who had recovered from COVID-19. CDR3 nucleotides: TGTGCCAGCAGCGTAGCTACGAGCGGACTTACCGGGGAGCTGTTTTTT. Encoded protein: CASSVATSGLTGELFF.